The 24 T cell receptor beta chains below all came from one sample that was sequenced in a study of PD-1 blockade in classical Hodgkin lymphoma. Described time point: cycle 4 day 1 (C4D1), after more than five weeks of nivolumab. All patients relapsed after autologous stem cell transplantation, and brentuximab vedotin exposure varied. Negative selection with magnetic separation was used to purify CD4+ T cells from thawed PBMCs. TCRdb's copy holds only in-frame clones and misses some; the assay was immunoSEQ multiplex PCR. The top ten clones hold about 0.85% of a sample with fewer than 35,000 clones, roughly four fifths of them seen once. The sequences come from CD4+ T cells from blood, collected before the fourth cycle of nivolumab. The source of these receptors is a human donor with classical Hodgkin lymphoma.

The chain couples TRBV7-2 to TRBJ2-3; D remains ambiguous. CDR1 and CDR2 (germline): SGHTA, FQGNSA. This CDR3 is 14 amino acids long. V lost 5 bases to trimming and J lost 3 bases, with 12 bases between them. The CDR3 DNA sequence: TGTGCCAGCAGCCTCGGGCCCGCAACAGATACGCAGTATTTT. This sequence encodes CASSLGPATDTQYF. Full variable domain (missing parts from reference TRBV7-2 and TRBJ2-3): GAGVSQSPSNKVTEKGKDVELRCDPISGHTALYWYRQSLGQGLEFLIYFQGNSAPDKSGLPSDRFSAERTGGSVSTLTIQRTQQEDSAVYLCASSLGPATDTQYFGPGTRLTVL.

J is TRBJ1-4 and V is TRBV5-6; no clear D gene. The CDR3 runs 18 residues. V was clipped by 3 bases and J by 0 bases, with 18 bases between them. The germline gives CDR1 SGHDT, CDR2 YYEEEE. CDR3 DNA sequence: TGTGCCAGCAGCTCGCCTGTTACTGGAGTAGCAACTAATGAAAAACTGTTTTTT. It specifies CASSSPVTGVATNEKLFF.

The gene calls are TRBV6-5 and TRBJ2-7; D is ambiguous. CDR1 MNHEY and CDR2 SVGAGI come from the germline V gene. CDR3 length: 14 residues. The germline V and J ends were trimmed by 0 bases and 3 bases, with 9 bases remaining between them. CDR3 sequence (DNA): TGTGCCAGCAGTTACTCACGGCAGGACTACGAGCAGTACTTC. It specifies CASSYSRQDYEQYF.

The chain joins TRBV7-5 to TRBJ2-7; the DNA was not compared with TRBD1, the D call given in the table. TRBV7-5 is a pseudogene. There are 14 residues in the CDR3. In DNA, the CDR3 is TGTGTCAGAAGCCACCGGGACAGTGTCTACGAGCAGTACTTC. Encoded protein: CVRSHRDSVYEQYF.

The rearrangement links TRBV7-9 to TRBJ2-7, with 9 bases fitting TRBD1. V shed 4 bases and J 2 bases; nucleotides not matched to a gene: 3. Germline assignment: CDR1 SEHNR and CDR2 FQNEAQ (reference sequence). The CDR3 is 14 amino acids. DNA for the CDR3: TGTGCCAGCAGCTATCGGACAGGGGCCTACGAGCAGTACTTC. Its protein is CASSYRTGAYEQYF.

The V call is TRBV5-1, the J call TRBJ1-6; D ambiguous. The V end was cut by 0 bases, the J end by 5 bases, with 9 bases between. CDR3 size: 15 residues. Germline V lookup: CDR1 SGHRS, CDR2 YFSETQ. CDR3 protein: CASSLDTPNNSPLHF. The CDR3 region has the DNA TGCGCCAGCAGCTTGGACACTCCAAATAATTCACCCCTCCACTTT.

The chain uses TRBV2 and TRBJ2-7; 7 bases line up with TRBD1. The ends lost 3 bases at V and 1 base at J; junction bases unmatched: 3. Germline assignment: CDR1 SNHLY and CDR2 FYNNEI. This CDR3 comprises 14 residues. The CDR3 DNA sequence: TGTGCCAGCAGTGAGTGGACAGGTTCCTACGAGCAGTACTTC. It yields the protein CASSEWTGSYEQYF.

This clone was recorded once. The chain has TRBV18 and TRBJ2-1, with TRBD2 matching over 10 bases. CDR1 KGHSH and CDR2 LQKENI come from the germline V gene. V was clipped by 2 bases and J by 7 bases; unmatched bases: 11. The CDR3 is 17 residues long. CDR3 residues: CASSPSRVQAGGNEQFF. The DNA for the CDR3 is TGTGCCAGCTCACCATCCAGGGTACAAGCGGGGGGGAATGAGCAGTTCTTC.

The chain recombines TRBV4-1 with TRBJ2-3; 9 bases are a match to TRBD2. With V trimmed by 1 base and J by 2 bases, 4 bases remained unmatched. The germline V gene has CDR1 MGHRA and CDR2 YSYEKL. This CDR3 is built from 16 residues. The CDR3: CASSQVLAGITDTQYF. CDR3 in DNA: TGCGCCAGCAGCCAAGTACTAGCGGGTATCACAGATACGCAGTATTTT.

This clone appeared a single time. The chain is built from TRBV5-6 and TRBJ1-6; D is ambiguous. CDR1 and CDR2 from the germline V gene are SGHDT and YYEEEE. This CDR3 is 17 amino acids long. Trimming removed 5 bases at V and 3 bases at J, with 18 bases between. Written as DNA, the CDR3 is TGTGCCAGCAGTTGGGCCCGATCGACCGACTATAATTCACCCCTCCACTTT. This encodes CASSWARSTDYNSPLHF.

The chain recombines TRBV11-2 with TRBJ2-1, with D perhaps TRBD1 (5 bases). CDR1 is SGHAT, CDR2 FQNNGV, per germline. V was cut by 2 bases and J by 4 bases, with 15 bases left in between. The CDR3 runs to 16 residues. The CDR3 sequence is CASSLLDRTFYNEQFF. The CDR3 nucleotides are TGTGCCAGCAGCTTACTAGACAGAACCTTTTACAATGAGCAGTTCTTC.

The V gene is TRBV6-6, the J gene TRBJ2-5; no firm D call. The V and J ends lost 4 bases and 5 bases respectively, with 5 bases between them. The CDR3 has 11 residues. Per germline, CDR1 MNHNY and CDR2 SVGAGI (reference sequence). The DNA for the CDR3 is TGTGCCAGCAGTTCGGCGGAGACCCAGTACTTC. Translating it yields CASSSAETQYF.

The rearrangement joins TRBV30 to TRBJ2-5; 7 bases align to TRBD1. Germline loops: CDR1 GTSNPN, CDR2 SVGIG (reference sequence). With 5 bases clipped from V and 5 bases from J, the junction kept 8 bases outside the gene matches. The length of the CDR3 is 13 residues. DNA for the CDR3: TGTGCCTGGGGTCCGACAGGGTCGGAGACCCAGTACTTC. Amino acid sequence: CAWGPTGSETQYF.

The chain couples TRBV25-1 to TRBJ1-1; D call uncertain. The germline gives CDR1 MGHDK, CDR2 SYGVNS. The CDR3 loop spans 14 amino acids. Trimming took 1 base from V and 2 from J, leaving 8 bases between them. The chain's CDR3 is CASSESVGNTEAFF. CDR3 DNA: TGTGCCAGCAGTGAATCGGTCGGCAACACTGAAGCTTTCTTT.

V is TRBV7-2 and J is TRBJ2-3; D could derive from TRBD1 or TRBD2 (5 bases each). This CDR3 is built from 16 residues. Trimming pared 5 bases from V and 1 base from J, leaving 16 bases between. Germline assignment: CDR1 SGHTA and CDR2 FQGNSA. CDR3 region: CASSPRGDRGTDTQYF. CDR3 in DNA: TGTGCCAGCAGCCCGAGGGGAGATAGAGGCACAGATACGCAGTATTTT.

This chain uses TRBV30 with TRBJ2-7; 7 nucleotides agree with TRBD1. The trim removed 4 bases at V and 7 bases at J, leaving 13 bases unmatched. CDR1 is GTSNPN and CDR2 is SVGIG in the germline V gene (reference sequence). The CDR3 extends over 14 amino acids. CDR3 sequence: CAWNPDRASGEQYF. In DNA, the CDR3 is TGTGCCTGGAACCCCGACAGGGCCTCAGGGGAGCAGTACTTC.

The CDR3 reads CASSPRLRGDTGELFF. The CDR3 region has the DNA TGTGCCAGCAGCCCCCGACTCAGAGGGGACACCGGGGAGCTGTTTTTT. The chain has TRBV13 and TRBJ2-2; D tentatively fits TRBD1 or TRBD2 (5 bases each). Trimming stripped 5 bases from V and 3 bases from J, with 16 bases between. CDR1 is PRHDT and CDR2 is FYEKMQ in the germline V gene (reference sequence). This CDR3 spans 16 amino acids. Combining the CDR3 with reference TRBV13 and TRBJ2-2 gives the whole variable domain AAGVIQSPRHLIKEKRETATLKCYPIPRHDTVYWYQQGPGQDPQFLISFYEKMQSDKGSIPDRFSAQQFSDYHSELNMSSLELGDSALYFCASSPRLRGDTGELFFGEGSRLTVL.

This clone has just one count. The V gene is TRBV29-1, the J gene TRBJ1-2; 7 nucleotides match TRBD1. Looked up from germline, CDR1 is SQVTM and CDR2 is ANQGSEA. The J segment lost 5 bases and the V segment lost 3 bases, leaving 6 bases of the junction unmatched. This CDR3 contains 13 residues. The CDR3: CSVEEQGSYGYTF. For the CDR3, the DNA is TGCAGCGTTGAGGAACAGGGGTCATATGGCTACACCTTC.

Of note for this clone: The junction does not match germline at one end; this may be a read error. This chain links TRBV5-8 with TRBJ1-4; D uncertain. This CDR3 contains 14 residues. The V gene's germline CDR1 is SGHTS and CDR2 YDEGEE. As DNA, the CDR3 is TGTGCCAGCAGATTGGGCAGATTTAATGAAAAACTGTTTTTT. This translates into CASRLGRFNEKLFF.

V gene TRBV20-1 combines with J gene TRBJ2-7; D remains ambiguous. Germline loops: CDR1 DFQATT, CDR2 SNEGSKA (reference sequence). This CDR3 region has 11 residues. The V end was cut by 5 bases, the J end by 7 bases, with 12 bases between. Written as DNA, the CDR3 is TGCAGTGCTCATCCCAAACTGGAGCAGTACTTC. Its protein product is CSAHPKLEQYF.

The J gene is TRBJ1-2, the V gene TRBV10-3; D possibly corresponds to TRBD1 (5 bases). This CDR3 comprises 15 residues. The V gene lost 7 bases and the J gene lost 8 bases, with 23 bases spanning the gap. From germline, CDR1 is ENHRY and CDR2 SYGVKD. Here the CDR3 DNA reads TGTGCCATCAATTATTATTCGGAGGCTGGGGGAGGCTACACCTTC. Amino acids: CAINYYSEAGGGYTF.

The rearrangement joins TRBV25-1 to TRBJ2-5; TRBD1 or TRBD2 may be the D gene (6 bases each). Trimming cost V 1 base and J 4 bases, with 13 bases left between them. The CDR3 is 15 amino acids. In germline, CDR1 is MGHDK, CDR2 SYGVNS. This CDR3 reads CASSEWGALRETQYF. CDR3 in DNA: TGTGCCAGCAGTGAATGGGGGGCGCTCCGAGAGACCCAGTACTTC.

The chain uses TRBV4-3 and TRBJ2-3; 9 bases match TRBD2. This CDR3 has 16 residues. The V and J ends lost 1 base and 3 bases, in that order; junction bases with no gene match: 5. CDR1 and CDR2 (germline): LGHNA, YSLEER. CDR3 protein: CASSQAAGGRTDTQYF. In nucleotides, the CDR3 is TGCGCCAGCAGCCAAGCTGCGGGGGGGAGGACAGATACGCAGTATTTT.

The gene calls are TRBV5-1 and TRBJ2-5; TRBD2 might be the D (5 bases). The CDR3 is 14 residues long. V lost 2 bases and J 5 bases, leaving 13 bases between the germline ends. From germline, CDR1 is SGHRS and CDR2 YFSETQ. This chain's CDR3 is CASSFLLGGETQYF. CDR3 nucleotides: TGCGCCAGCAGCTTTTTACTAGGCGGGGAGACCCAGTACTTC.